Below, one T cell receptor beta chain is given with its context. Antigen specificity is unknown. Vbeta (60) and Jbeta (13) primers were used in the PCR. The repertoire was sequenced with immunoSEQ multiplex PCR; TCRdb's copy has only in-frame clones and lacks some. The sample includes approximately 150,000 clones, approximately 82% of them seen just once. The CDR3 length is 14 residues. Germline V lookup: CDR1 MNHEY, CDR2 SMNVEV (reference sequence). V was pared by 6 bases and J by 7 bases, with 17 bases between. This entry comes from a study of cytomegalovirus exposure and HLA in healthy donors. Turning to the study itself: An analysis done earlier identified roughly 120 million unique TCR beta sequences from around 180 million T cells. Caucasian-associated ancestry cluster membership applied to about 83% of 398 genotyped donors.

Broader study findings: A previous analysis found most TCR beta V segments productive roughly 87% or roughly 30% of the time.

This TCR was recovered from a male donor in good health and CMV-seronegative. The chain combines TRBV27 with TRBJ2-3; perhaps TRBD2 as D (6 bases). Sequences were obtained from PBMCs. The CDR3 DNA is TGTGCCAGCAGGGGAGGTGGCCGGGGGAATACGCAGTATTTT. Its translation is CASRGGGRGNTQYF.